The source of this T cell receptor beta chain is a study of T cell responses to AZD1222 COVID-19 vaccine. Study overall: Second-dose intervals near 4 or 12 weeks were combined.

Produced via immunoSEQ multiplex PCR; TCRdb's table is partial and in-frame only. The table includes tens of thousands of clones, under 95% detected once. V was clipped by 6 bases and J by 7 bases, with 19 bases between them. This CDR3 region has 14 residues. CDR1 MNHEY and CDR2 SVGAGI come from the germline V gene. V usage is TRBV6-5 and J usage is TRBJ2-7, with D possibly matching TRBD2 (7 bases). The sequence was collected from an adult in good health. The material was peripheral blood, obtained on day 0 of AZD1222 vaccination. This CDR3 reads CASRSGGPEKEQYF. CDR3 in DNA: TGTGCCAGCAGGTCCGGGGGGCCGGAGAAAGAGCAGTACTTC.